A single sample is the source of the 17 T cell receptor beta chains below, sequenced in a study of T cells in Graves' hyperthyroidism and ophthalmopathy. Regions amplified from RNA transcripts were the TCR beta CDR3 regions. Initially, a first-round RT-PCR of the TCR CDR3 employed the HTBI primer set. TCRdb reanalysed the multiplex PCR reads using MiXCR and keeps one entry per CDR3 protein. There are some 720,000 distinct CDR3 sequences in the sample; around 15% occur only once, and approximately 8.4% lies in the top ten. The sample was blood. The receptor set was obtained from a man younger than 30 with Graves' hyperthyroidism.

The V and J genes are TRBV13 and TRBJ2-7; D may be TRBD1 or TRBD2 (5 bases each). The germline V and J ends were trimmed by 1 base and 3 bases, with 13 bases remaining between them. Germline V gene data show CDR1 as PRHDT and CDR2 as FYEKMQ (reference sequence). CDR3 length: 15 amino acids. CDR3 loop: CASSLEGTRGYEQYF. The CDR3, as DNA: TGTGCCAGCAGCTTAGAGGGGACCAGAGGCTACGAGCAGTACTTC.

CDR3 sequence: CASSLAPGTNNQPQHF. DNA of the CDR3: TGTGCCAGCAGCTTAGCCCCCGGGACTAATAATCAGCCCCAGCATTTT. The V gene is TRBV7-2, the J gene TRBJ1-5, with D possibly matching TRBD1 (5 bases). V was pared by 0 bases and J by 4 bases, with 13 bases between. The V gene's germline CDR1 is SGHTA and CDR2 FQGNSA. The CDR3 spans 16 residues.

The chain recombines TRBV30 with TRBJ1-1; D gene ambiguous. The germline CDR1 and CDR2 sequences are GTSNPN and SVGIG (reference sequence). The CDR3 sequence is 13 residues long. Trimming shortened V by 3 bases and J by 4 bases, and 12 bases separated the two germline ends. CDR3 DNA: TGTGCCTGGAGCACGGGAGTGGGCACTGAAGCTTTCTTT. This gives the protein CAWSTGVGTEAFF.

This clonotype showed up many times. V is TRBV7-2 and J is TRBJ2-1, with D possibly being TRBD2 (5 bases). Looked up from germline, CDR1 is SGHTA and CDR2 is FQGNSA. There are 12 residues in the CDR3. V was shortened by 1 base and J by 9 bases, with 7 bases between the two germline ends. The CDR3, as DNA: TGTGCCAGCAGCTTAGTTGCGGGTGAGCAGTTCTTC. It translates to CASSLVAGEQFF.

This clonotype was picked up a small number of times. The chain uses TRBV24-1 and TRBJ1-1; D not resolved. CDR3 size: 13 residues. V lost 4 bases and J 1 base, leaving 6 bases between the germline ends. The germline V gene encodes CDR1 KGHDR and CDR2 SFDVKD. The CDR3 region is CATSEAGNTEAFF. Here the CDR3 DNA reads TGTGCCACCAGTGAAGCGGGGAACACTGAAGCTTTCTTT.

The chain has TRBV18 and TRBJ2-1; D assignment may be TRBD1 or TRBD2 (5 bases each). This CDR3 comprises 16 residues. With 5 bases removed from V and 4 bases from J, the gap between germline ends came to 18 bases. Germline loops: CDR1 KGHSH, CDR2 LQKENI. The CDR3 nucleotides read TGTGCCAGCTCATTAATTATCGGGACGAATTACAATGAGCAGTTCTTC. It codes for CASSLIIGTNYNEQFF.

This clonotype was seen ten or more times. The chain recombines TRBV28 with TRBJ1-1; 7 bases are shared with TRBD1. The CDR3 runs 13 residues. CDR1 is MDHEN and CDR2 is SYDVKM in the germline V gene. J gave up 5 bases and V 7 bases, and 7 bases lay outside the gene matches. CDR3 nucleotides: TGTGCCAGCACCATACAGGGGACGACTGAAGCTTTCTTT. Its translation is CASTIQGTTEAFF.

This clonotype was detected many times. The gene calls are TRBV27 and TRBJ2-3, with a weak D call TRBD1 (5 bases). Deletions cut 3 bases from V and 4 bases from J, with 11 bases between. CDR3 size: 14 residues. The germline CDR1 and CDR2 sequences are MNHEY and SMNVEV (reference sequence). CDR3 amino acids: CASSLVRASDTQYF. The CDR3 nucleotides read TGTGCCAGCAGTTTGGTCAGGGCGTCAGATACGCAGTATTTT.

This clonotype was picked up many times. V usage is TRBV10-3 and J usage is TRBJ1-1; D gene unclear. This CDR3 spans 13 amino acids. V dropped 11 bases and J dropped 0 bases, with 13 bases sitting between them. Germline assignment: CDR1 ENHRY and CDR2 SYGVKD. DNA of the CDR3: TGTGCCCGTAAATGGGATTTGAACACTGAAGCTTTCTTT. Encoded protein: CARKWDLNTEAFF.

This clonotype was picked up a small number of times. The V and J genes are TRBV2 and TRBJ2-4; no firm D call. CDR1 is SNHLY, CDR2 FYNNEI, per germline. Trimming stripped 8 bases from V and 1 base from J, with 18 bases between. The CDR3 has 16 amino acids. Here the CDR3 DNA reads TGTGCCAGCGAGCCCCTTTCGGTCTCGGCCAAAAACATTCAGTACTTC. This translates into CASEPLSVSAKNIQYF.

J is TRBJ2-5 and V is TRBV5-1; no firm D call. This CDR3 comprises 16 residues. Germline assignment: CDR1 SGHRS and CDR2 YFSETQ. The germline V and J ends were trimmed by 1 base and 5 bases, with 18 bases remaining between them. CDR3 residues: CASSLTPSVGMETQYF. The CDR3 nucleotides are TGCGCCAGCAGCTTGACCCCCTCGGTAGGGATGGAGACCCAGTACTTC.

This clonotype was picked up a small number of times. V is TRBV19 and J is TRBJ2-2; TRBD1 matches 7 bases. The J segment lost 5 bases and the V segment lost 3 bases, leaving 6 bases of the junction unmatched. The germline V gene has CDR1 LNHDA and CDR2 SQIVND (reference sequence). The CDR3 is 15 amino acids. CDR3 in DNA: TGTGCCAGTAGTATCTGGGCAGGGGGTACCGGGGAGCTGTTTTTT. Translation gives CASSIWAGGTGELFF.

This clonotype was detected a few times. The junction and the germline gene differ at one end; a read error may be behind it. The CDR3 nucleotides are TGTGCCAGCAGCAGAGGACAGCAGGGCTATGGCCACACCTTC. It encodes CASSRGQQGYGHTF. The rearrangement links TRBV28 to TRBJ1-2; weak D call: TRBD1 (6 bases). The CDR3 loop spans 14 amino acids. CDR1 and CDR2 (germline): MDHEN, SYDVKM.

This clonotype came up many times. The V gene is TRBV28, the J gene TRBJ1-2; D remains ambiguous. Trimming stripped 1 base from V and 2 bases from J, with 8 bases between. The CDR3 is 14 amino acids. The V gene's germline CDR1 is MDHEN and CDR2 SYDVKM. CDR3 in amino acids: CASSLFGENYGYTF. In DNA, the CDR3 is TGTGCCAGCAGTTTATTTGGGGAGAACTATGGCTACACCTTC.

The gene calls are TRBV7-9 and TRBJ2-7; the D gene is possibly TRBD2 (6 bases). Trimming removed 5 bases at V and 5 bases at J, with 16 bases between. From germline, CDR1 is SEHNR and CDR2 FQNEAQ (reference sequence). This CDR3 contains 14 residues. CDR3 sequence reads: CASSPSQGLDEQYF. The CDR3 DNA follows: TGTGCCAGCAGCCCTTCCCAGGGACTGGACGAGCAGTACTTC.

This clonotype occurred many times. The CDR3 sequence is CASSSVQNHEAFF. As DNA, the CDR3 is TGTGCCAGCTCCTCCGTACAGAACCATGAAGCTTTCTTT. This chain connects TRBV18 to TRBJ1-1; D gene unclear. Germline CDR1 reads KGHSH; CDR2 reads LQKENI. CDR3 size: 13 residues. Between the trimmed V and J ends, which lost 6 bases and 7 bases, there was a span of 15 bases.

This clonotype has ten or more counts. The chain recombines TRBV28 with TRBJ1-2; perhaps TRBD1 as D (5 bases). Germline CDR1 is MDHEN and CDR2 is SYDVKM. V was trimmed by 5 bases and J by 6 bases, leaving 10 bases between them. The CDR3 runs to 12 residues. The CDR3 DNA sequence: TGTGCCAGCAGTATGGGGGGGGATGGCTACACCTTC. This translates into CASSMGGDGYTF.